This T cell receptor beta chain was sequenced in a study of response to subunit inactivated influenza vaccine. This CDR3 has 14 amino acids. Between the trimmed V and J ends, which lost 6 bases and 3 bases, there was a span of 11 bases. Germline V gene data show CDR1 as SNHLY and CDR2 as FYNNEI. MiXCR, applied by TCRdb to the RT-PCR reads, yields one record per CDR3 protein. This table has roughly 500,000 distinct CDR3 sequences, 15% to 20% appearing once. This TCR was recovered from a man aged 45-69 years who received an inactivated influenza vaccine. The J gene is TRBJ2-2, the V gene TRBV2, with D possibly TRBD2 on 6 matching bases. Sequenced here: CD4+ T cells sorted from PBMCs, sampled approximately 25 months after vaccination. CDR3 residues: CASRLAVHTGELFF. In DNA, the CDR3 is TGTGCCAGCAGATTAGCGGTACACACCGGGGAGCTGTTTTTT. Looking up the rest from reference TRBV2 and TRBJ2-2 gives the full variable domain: EPEVTQTPSHQVTQMGQEVILRCVPISNHLYFYWYRQILGQKVEFLVSFYNNEISEKSEIFDDQFSVERPDGSNFTLKIRSTKLEDSAMYFCASRLAVHTGELFFGEGSRLTVL.